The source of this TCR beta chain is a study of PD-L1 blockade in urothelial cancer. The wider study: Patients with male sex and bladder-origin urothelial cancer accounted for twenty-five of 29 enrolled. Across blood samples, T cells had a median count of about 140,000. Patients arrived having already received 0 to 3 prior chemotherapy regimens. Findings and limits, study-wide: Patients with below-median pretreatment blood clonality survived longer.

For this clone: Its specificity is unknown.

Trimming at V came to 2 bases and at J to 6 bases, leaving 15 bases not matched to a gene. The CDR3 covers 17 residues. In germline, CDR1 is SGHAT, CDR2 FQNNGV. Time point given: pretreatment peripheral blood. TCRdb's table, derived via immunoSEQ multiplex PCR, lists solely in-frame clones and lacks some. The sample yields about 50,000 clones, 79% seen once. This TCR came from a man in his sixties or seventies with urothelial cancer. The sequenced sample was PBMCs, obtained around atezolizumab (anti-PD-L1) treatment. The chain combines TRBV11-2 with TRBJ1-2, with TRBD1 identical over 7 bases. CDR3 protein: CASSLWDRPSGKDGYTF. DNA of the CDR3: TGTGCCAGCAGCTTATGGGACAGACCTTCGGGGAAAGATGGCTACACCTTC.